This T cell receptor beta chain derives from a study of T cells in Graves' hyperthyroidism and ophthalmopathy. Patients were aged 18 to 65, had disease duration under 2 months, and had newly diagnosed hyperthyroidism. Exclusion of a patient resulted from uncontrolled infection, other autoimmune disease, pregnancy or lactation. The CDR3 consists of 11 residues. Trimming cost V 6 bases and J 1 base, with 4 bases left between them. CDR1 and CDR2 from the germline V gene are SNHLY and FYNNEI. TCR beta CDR3 regions were amplified from RNA. HTBI primers drove first-round RT-PCR of the TCR CDR3. TCRdb called the multiplex PCR reads again in MiXCR, with one record for every CDR3 protein. The sample lists roughly 93,000 distinct CDR3 sequences, 51% occurring once.

The sequenced sample was blood. The origin of this receptor is a woman aged 40 to 49 with Graves' hyperthyroidism. The V and J genes are TRBV2 and TRBJ2-7; D is undetermined. The CDR3 loop is CASRKSYEQYF. CDR3 nucleotide sequence: TGTGCCAGCAGGAAATCCTACGAGCAGTACTTC.